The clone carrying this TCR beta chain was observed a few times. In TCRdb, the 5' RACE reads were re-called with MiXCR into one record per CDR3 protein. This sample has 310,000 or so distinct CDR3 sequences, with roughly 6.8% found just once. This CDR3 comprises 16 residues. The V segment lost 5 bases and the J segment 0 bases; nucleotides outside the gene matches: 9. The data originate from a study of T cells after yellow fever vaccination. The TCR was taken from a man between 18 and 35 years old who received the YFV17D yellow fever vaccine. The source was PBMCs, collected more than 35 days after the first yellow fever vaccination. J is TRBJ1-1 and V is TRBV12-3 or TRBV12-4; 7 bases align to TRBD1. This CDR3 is CASSRQGPAVNTEAFF. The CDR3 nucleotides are TGTGCCAGCAGTAGACAGGGTCCTGCGGTGAACACTGAAGCTTTCTTT.